This TCR beta chain was profiled in a study of blood T cell repertoires in COVID-19. Study information: In each case, the material was cDNA or gDNA derived from T cells, B-cell-depleted T cells, or PBMCs.

Assay: immunoSEQ multiplex PCR; the TCRdb copy retains only in-frame clones and omits some. The data contain some 300,000 clones, 75% to 90% of them seen just once; the ten biggest clones take up roughly 2.1%. Sequencing was done on a sample of peripheral blood. This clonotype was obtained from a man aged 18-30 years with active or convalescent COVID-19.

In nucleotides, the CDR3 is TGTGCCAGCAACCGAGGGAAGACTAATGAAAAACTGTTTTTT. Translation gives CASNRGKTNEKLFF. The chain links TRBV6-5 to TRBJ1-4; D not certain. V lost 7 bases to trimming and J lost 2 bases, with 11 bases between them. Germline values: CDR1 MNHEY, CDR2 SVGAGI. The CDR3 runs to 14 residues.